This T cell receptor beta chain was recorded in a study of blood T cell repertoires in COVID-19. Study-wide context: There were acute and convalescent COVID-19 samples, and they came from the United States, Italy and Spain. PBMCs, B-cell-depleted T cells, or T cells provided the cDNA or gDNA that made up the material.

Original analysis: For nucleated cells, counts were estimated from reference gene primer amplification. Measured with immunoSEQ multiplex PCR; TCRdb has only the in-frame clones, and not every one. The DNA gave D and trimming, while V, J and clone size come from that table. The repertoire holds roughly 410,000 clones, with about 89% as singletons. The length of the CDR3 is 15 residues. Germline lookup yields CDR1 ENHRY and CDR2 SYGVKD. The V and J ends lost 4 bases and 4 bases, in that order; junction bases with no gene match: 5. The receptor's source is a man aged 35-49 years with acute or convalescent COVID-19. The chain employs TRBV10-3 and TRBJ1-4, with TRBD1 matching 8 bases. The material sequenced was peripheral blood. This chain's CDR3 is CAISGGDRSNEKLFF. The CDR3 DNA is TGTGCCATCAGTGGCGGGGACAGGAGTAATGAAAAACTGTTTTTT.